The clone carrying this T cell receptor beta chain has at least ten counts. The antigen is unknown. The data derive from a study of T cells in Graves' hyperthyroidism and ophthalmopathy. Study background: The initial diagnosis was the point when peripheral blood was collected, ahead of any treatment.

The CDR3 regions of TCR beta were amplified from RNA transcripts. During a first-round RT-PCR of the TCR CDR3, the HTBI primer set was used. TCRdb redid the calling of the multiplex PCR reads with MiXCR, one entry per CDR3 protein. The table shows approximately 600,000 distinct CDR3 sequences, with less than 25% occurring only once. Study findings and constraints: Most thyroid clonotypes expanded above 0.001 appeared in blood too. Model predictions of ophthalmopathy came a median around 6.5 months before onset.

Trimming pared 2 bases from V and 2 bases from J, leaving 19 bases between. The CDR3 extends over 16 amino acids. Germline V gene lookup returns CDR1 GTSNPN and CDR2 SVGIG (reference sequence). Ophthalmopathy patients had Clinical Activity Score at least 3, NOSPECS grade at least 4, duration under 3 months. The V and J genes are TRBV30 and TRBJ2-7; the D call may be TRBD1 or TRBD2 (5 bases each). This receptor was identified in a man aged 25 to 40 with Graves' ophthalmopathy. The sample was blood. The CDR3 protein is CAWSPPGTGHPYEQYF. CDR3 bases: TGTGCCTGGAGTCCCCCCGGGACCGGGCACCCCTACGAGCAGTACTTC.